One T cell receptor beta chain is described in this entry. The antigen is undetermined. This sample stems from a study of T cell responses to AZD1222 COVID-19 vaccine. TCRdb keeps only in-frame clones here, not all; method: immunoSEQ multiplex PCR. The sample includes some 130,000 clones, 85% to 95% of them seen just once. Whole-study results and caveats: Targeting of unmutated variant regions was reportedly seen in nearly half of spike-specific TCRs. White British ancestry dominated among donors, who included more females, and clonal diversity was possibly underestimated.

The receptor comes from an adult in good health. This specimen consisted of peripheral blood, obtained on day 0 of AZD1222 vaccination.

This chain's CDR3 is CASSPVGAAGQPQHF. The CDR3 nucleotides are TGTGCCAGTAGCCCCGTCGGGGCCGCAGGGCAGCCCCAGCATTTT. The chain links TRBV19 to TRBJ1-5; weak D call: TRBD1 (5 bases). This CDR3 region has 15 residues. Trimming stripped 6 bases from V and 7 bases from J, with 19 bases between. Germline loops: CDR1 LNHDA, CDR2 SQIVND (reference sequence).